These 8 T cell receptor beta chains were sequenced from one sample in a study of cytomegalovirus exposure and HLA in healthy donors. Both 60 Vbeta primers and 13 Jbeta primers went into the PCR. Produced via immunoSEQ multiplex PCR; TCRdb's table is partial and in-frame only. The data show over 75,000 clones, 60% to 80% seen once. The specimen sequenced was PBMCs. The receptors were gathered from a female donor in good health and CMV-seronegative.

The gene calls are TRBV9 and TRBJ1-4; D uncertain. The V end lost 0 bases, the J end lost 8 bases, and 11 bases lay between the germline ends. Per the germline V gene, CDR1 is SGDLS and CDR2 is YYNGEE. The CDR3 has 14 residues. CDR3 DNA sequence: TGTGCCAGCAGCGTAGGGGGTACTAGCGAAAAACTGTTTTTT. Protein sequence: CASSVGGTSEKLFF.

This clone was recorded only once. The chain combines TRBV6-5 with TRBJ1-1; 8 bases fit TRBD1. This CDR3 is 15 amino acids long. The trim removed 7 bases at V and 2 bases at J, leaving 9 bases unmatched. The germline CDR1 and CDR2 sequences are MNHEY and SVGAGI. DNA of the CDR3: TGTGCCAGCACCCATCAGGGGGCGGTCAACACTGAAGCTTTCTTT. It encodes CASTHQGAVNTEAFF.

The chain recombines TRBV5-1 with TRBJ1-1; TRBD1 matches 9 bases. The germline V gene encodes CDR1 SGHRS and CDR2 YFSETQ. Trimming at V came to 4 bases and at J to 3 bases, leaving 10 bases not matched to a gene. The CDR3 extends over 16 amino acids. As DNA, the CDR3 is TGCGCCAGCAGCCCGGGACAGGGCGGGGAACACACTGAAGCTTTCTTT. It translates to CASSPGQGGEHTEAFF.

This sequence joins TRBV5-1 and TRBJ2-5; tentatively, D is TRBD1 (6 bases). The CDR3 covers 15 residues. CDR1 and CDR2 (germline): SGHRS, YFSETQ. Trimming stripped 0 bases from V and 4 bases from J, with 13 bases between. The CDR3 sequence is CASSLASTGRETQYF. CDR3 coding DNA: TGCGCCAGCAGCTTGGCCTCTACAGGGAGAGAGACCCAGTACTTC.

This rearrangement joins TRBV30 to TRBJ2-1; a possible D gene is TRBD2 (6 bases). The V end was cut by 0 bases, the J end by 5 bases, with 8 bases between. Germline CDR1 reads GTSNPN; CDR2 reads SVGIG (reference sequence). The CDR3 has 13 amino acids. CDR3 residues: CAWSVGGHNEQFF. DNA for the CDR3: TGTGCCTGGAGTGTGGGGGGTCACAATGAGCAGTTCTTC. Filled out from reference TRBV30 and TRBJ2-1, the complete variable domain reads SQTIHQWPATLVQPVGSPLSLECTVEGTSNPNLYWYRQAAGRGLQLLFYSVGIGQISSEVPQNLSASRPQDRQFILSSKKLLLSDSGFYLCAWSVGGHNEQFFGPGTRLTVL.

The chain joins TRBV2 to TRBJ2-1, with TRBD2 matching over 10 bases. Trimming cost V 1 base and J 15 bases; bases outside gene matches: 6. CDR1 SNHLY and CDR2 FYNNEI come from the germline V gene. The CDR3 has 13 residues. The CDR3 sequence: CASSEGLAGVPFF. Written as DNA, the CDR3 is TGTGCCAGCAGTGAAGGGCTAGCGGGAGTGCCGTTCTTC.

CDR3 bases: TGTGCCAGCAGTTCGGGGGGGCGGGCCCTTTTCAACTATGGCTACACCTTC. Protein: CASSSGGRALFNYGYTF. The V and J genes are TRBV28 and TRBJ1-2; weak D call: TRBD1 (6 bases). The CDR3 has 17 amino acids. Looked up from germline, CDR1 is MDHEN and CDR2 is SYDVKM. V was trimmed by 4 bases and J by 2 bases, leaving 20 bases between them.

This sequence joins TRBV4-1 and TRBJ2-3, with no clear D. Germline V gene data show CDR1 as MGHRA and CDR2 as YSYEKL. The CDR3 spans 16 residues. Trimming removed 1 base from V and 0 bases from J, with 11 bases in between. The CDR3 reads CASSQGGYFSTDTQYF. The CDR3 DNA is TGCGCCAGCAGCCAAGGCGGCTACTTTAGCACAGATACGCAGTATTTT.